Sequencing of this TCR beta chain was carried out in a study of blood T cell repertoires in COVID-19. The overall study: PBMCs, B-cell-depleted T cells, or T cells provided the cDNA or gDNA that made up the material.

Only in-frame clones appear in the TCRdb table, and some are missing; sequencing was by immunoSEQ multiplex PCR. Among a few hundred thousand clones, approximately 90% were seen once, and the ten largest hold 5.5% to 7%. Cohort allocation depended upon clinical history that participants reported. Recovery among Cohort 3 donors was established by two negative PCRs, clearance, or symptom resolution. J gave up 6 bases and V 8 bases, and 9 bases lay outside the gene matches. CDR3 size: 14 residues. Looked up from germline, CDR1 is MNHEY and CDR2 is SVGAGI. This receptor was taken from a woman aged 25 to 39 who had recovered from COVID-19. This chain links TRBV6-5 with TRBJ1-2; 10 bases match TRBD1. Sequencing used PBMCs or T cells enriched from blood (not recorded which). In nucleotides, the CDR3 is TGTGCCAGCGCCTCCGGGACAGGGGTGGATGGCTACACCTTC. Amino acids: CASASGTGVDGYTF.